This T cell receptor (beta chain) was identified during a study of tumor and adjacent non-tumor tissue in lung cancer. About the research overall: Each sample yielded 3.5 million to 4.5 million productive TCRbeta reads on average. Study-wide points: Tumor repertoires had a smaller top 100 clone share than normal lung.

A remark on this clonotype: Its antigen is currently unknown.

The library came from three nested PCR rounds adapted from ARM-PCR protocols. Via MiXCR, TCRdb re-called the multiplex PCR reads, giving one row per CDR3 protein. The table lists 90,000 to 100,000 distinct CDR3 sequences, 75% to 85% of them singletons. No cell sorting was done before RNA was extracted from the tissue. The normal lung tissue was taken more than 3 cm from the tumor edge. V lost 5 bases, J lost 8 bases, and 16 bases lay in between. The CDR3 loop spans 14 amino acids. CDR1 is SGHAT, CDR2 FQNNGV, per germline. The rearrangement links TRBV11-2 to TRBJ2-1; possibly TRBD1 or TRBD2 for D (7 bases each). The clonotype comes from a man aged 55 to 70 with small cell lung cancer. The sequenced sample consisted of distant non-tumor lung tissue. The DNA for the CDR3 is TGTGCCAGCAGCAAGCGGCAGGGGGGGCATGAGCAGTTCTTC. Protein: CASSKRQGGHEQFF. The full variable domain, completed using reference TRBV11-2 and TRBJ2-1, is EAGVAQSPRYKIIEKRQSVAFWCNPISGHATLYWYQQILGQGPKLLIQFQNNGVVDDSQLPKDRFSAERLKGVDSTLKIQPAKLEDSAVYLCASSKRQGGHEQFFGPGTRLTVL.